These 17 T cell receptor beta chains share one sample of origin, sequenced in a study of cytomegalovirus exposure and HLA in healthy donors (dated by TCRdb to 2016 to 2017). Libraries were constructed by the immunoSEQ multiplex PCR assay. A mixture of 60 forward primers for TCR Vbeta segments and 13 reverse primers for TCR Jbeta segments was used in the multiplex PCR. This immuneACCESS table, as held by TCRdb, lists in-frame sequences with V and J called but not all clones. Of the missing ones, under half trace to an unresolved V gene in checked studies; the others have no known cause. This sample's listing comprises approximately 140,000 clones. The ten largest make up 1.5% to 2% of the sample. Input material: PBMCs. The origin of the receptors is a woman aged 50 to 60 in good health and CMV-seronegative.

The V and J genes are TRBV7-2 and TRBJ2-1; 9 bases are a match to TRBD1. There are 15 residues in the CDR3. The trim removed 5 bases at V and 2 bases at J, leaving 4 bases unmatched. Germline CDR1 SGHTA, CDR2 FQGNSA. The CDR3 DNA follows: TGTGCCAGCAGCCAAGACAGGGGGACCTACAATGAGCAGTTCTTC. Translation gives CASSQDRGTYNEQFF.

The chain employs TRBV19 and TRBJ2-5; 11 bases are a match to TRBD1. V shed 5 bases and J 4 bases; nucleotides not matched to a gene: 3. CDR1 and CDR2 from the germline V gene are LNHDA and SQIVND (reference sequence). This CDR3 has 14 amino acids. Here the CDR3 reads CASSGGTGGETQYF. In DNA form, the CDR3 reads TGTGCCAGTAGTGGAGGGACAGGGGGAGAGACCCAGTACTTC.

This chain joins TRBV18 and TRBJ1-4; TRBD1 is a possible D gene (6 bases). The germline CDR1 and CDR2 sequences are KGHSH and LQKENI. Trimming removed 2 bases from V and 4 bases from J, with 8 bases in between. This CDR3 contains 14 residues. CDR3: CASSPRTDNEKLFF. The CDR3 DNA reads TGTGCCAGCTCACCAAGGACAGATAATGAAAAACTGTTTTTT.

The rearrangement uses TRBV4-2 and TRBJ1-4, with D possibly TRBD1 on 5 matching bases. The germline gives CDR1 LGHNA, CDR2 YNFKEQ. Trimming pared 1 base from V and 8 bases from J, leaving 17 bases between. The CDR3 spans 16 residues. The CDR3: CASSQGRWGGREKLFF. The DNA for the CDR3 is TGTGCCAGCAGCCAAGGGAGATGGGGGGGTCGCGAAAAACTGTTTTTT.

This chain connects TRBV28 to TRBJ2-2; D gene ambiguous. Per germline, CDR1 MDHEN and CDR2 SYDVKM. The CDR3 runs 12 residues. Deletions cut 5 bases from V and 6 bases from J, with 7 bases between. CDR3 sequence: CASSLPAGELFF. The CDR3 region has the DNA TGTGCCAGCAGTCTGCCGGCCGGGGAGCTGTTTTTT.

The chain uses TRBV4-1 and TRBJ2-4; 8 nucleotides line up with TRBD2. The CDR3 length is 17 residues. Germline CDR1 reads MGHRA; CDR2 reads YSYEKL. Trimming at V came to 4 bases and at J to 2 bases, leaving 10 bases not matched to a gene. CDR3 in DNA: TGCGCCAGCAGCCCGCGGGGAGCGGGGGTTTCCAAAAACATTCAGTACTTC. It translates to CASSPRGAGVSKNIQYF.

The chain carries TRBV9 and TRBJ2-3; maybe TRBD2 (6 bases). The CDR3 is 16 residues long. Trimming removed 2 bases at V and 0 bases at J, with 13 bases between. From germline, CDR1 is SGDLS and CDR2 YYNGEE. The CDR3 coding sequence is TGTGCCAGCAGCGTCGCAGCGGGTGCTAGCACAGATACGCAGTATTTT. Amino acids: CASSVAAGASTDTQYF. Together with reference TRBV9 and TRBJ2-3, the CDR3 gives the full variable domain: DSGVTQTPKHLITATGQRVTLRCSPRSGDLSVYWYQQSLDQGLQFLIQYYNGEERAKGNILERFSAQQFPDLHSELNLSSLELGDSALYFCASSVAAGASTDTQYFGPGTRLTVL.

The chain links TRBV29-1 to TRBJ1-5; 7 bases align to TRBD1. This CDR3 has 17 residues. Germline-derived CDR1 and CDR2 are SQVTM and ANQGSEA. The junction had 14 bases not matched to a gene; V was cut back by 3 bases and J by 3 bases. CDR3 sequence (DNA): TGCAGCGTTGACGCGGCTCCTACCGGGACAGTCAATCAGCCCCAGCATTTT. Encoded protein: CSVDAAPTGTVNQPQHF.

This chain links TRBV18 with TRBJ2-3, with D unclear. Germline CDR1 reads KGHSH; CDR2 reads LQKENI. V lost 0 bases to trimming and J lost 5 bases, with 9 bases between them. The CDR3 consists of 14 residues. This CDR3 reads CASSPPLGGDTQYF. CDR3 in DNA: TGTGCCAGCTCACCACCGCTCGGTGGAGATACGCAGTATTTT.

This chain uses TRBV6-1 with TRBJ1-2; 8 positions match TRBD1. V lost 5 bases, J lost 3 bases, and 5 bases stayed unmatched. Per germline, CDR1 MNHNS and CDR2 SASEGT. This CDR3 has 14 amino acids. CDR3 in amino acids: CASSPGQVHYGYTF. The CDR3 DNA is TGTGCCAGCAGTCCGGGACAGGTCCACTATGGCTACACCTTC.

The chain couples TRBV5-1 to TRBJ2-1; D might be TRBD1 (5 bases). Germline-derived CDR1 and CDR2 are SGHRS and YFSETQ. The CDR3 consists of 14 residues. Between the trimmed V and J ends, which lost 0 bases and 12 bases, there was a span of 16 bases. Here the CDR3 reads CASSLGGLEGVQFF. In DNA form, the CDR3 reads TGCGCCAGCAGCTTGGGGGGCCTAGAAGGAGTGCAGTTCTTC. The entire variable domain, with the rest obtained from reference TRBV5-1 and TRBJ2-1, is as follows: KAGVTQTPRYLIKTRGQQVTLSCSPISGHRSVSWYQQTPGQGLQFLFEYFSETQRNKGNFPGRFSGRQFSNSRSEMNVSTLELGDSALYLCASSLGGLEGVQFFGPGTRLTVL.

The rearrangement links TRBV6-5 to TRBJ1-6; D possibly corresponds to TRBD1 (5 bases). Germline assignment: CDR1 MNHEY and CDR2 SVGAGI. The CDR3 spans 14 residues. The ends were cut back, 9 bases at V and 2 bases at J, with 11 bases in the middle. The CDR3: CASRAGTYNSPLHF. In DNA form, the CDR3 reads TGTGCCAGTCGGGCAGGGACCTATAATTCACCCCTCCACTTT.

V and J are TRBV5-1 and TRBJ2-1; 8 bases line up with TRBD2. The CDR3 covers 15 residues. V gave up 4 bases and J gave up 14 bases; unmatched junction bases: 17. Per germline, CDR1 SGHRS and CDR2 YFSETQ. The CDR3 nucleotides are TGCGCCAGCAGCCCGGGGCCTCATAGCGGGGTAATTGAGTTCTTC. It translates to CASSPGPHSGVIEFF.

The rearrangement joins TRBV6-5 to TRBJ1-2; tentatively, D is TRBD1 (5 bases). This CDR3 is 14 amino acids long. Germline CDR1 MNHEY, CDR2 SVGAGI. V lost 5 bases, J lost 4 bases, and 14 bases lay in between. In nucleotides, the CDR3 is TGTGCCAGCAGTGAAAGGGGCGCAGCCTATGGCTACACCTTC. It is translated as CASSERGAAYGYTF.

The chain carries TRBV28 and TRBJ1-4, with a weak D call TRBD1 (5 bases). The V gene lost 2 bases and the J gene lost 1 base, with 8 bases spanning the gap. The CDR3 extends over 15 amino acids. Germline CDR1 reads MDHEN; CDR2 reads SYDVKM. The DNA of the CDR3 is TGTGCCAGCAGTTTAGCGGGGCGAACTAATGAAAAACTGTTTTTT. Protein product: CASSLAGRTNEKLFF.

The gene calls are TRBV30 and TRBJ1-6; D gene unclear. V was shortened by 3 bases and J by 14 bases, with 11 bases between the two germline ends. CDR3 size: 11 residues. Germline V gives CDR1 GTSNPN, CDR2 SVGIG (reference sequence). DNA of the CDR3: TGTGCCTGGAGGGGAGTCGCGGCCCTCCACTTT. The encoded protein is CAWRGVAALHF.

The rearrangement uses TRBV29-1 and TRBJ1-6; D is unresolved. Germline CDR1 reads SQVTM; CDR2 reads ANQGSEA. The CDR3 covers 13 residues. V was trimmed by 4 bases and J by 7 bases, leaving 11 bases between them. CDR3 sequence (DNA): TGCAGCGTTGCCGGGGATTGGAATTCACCCCTCCACTTT. This codes for CSVAGDWNSPLHF.